This paragraph covers one T cell receptor (beta chain) sequence. The antigen this receptor binds is unknown. Base qualities are not recorded, but no much larger clone differs from it by a single base. For sequencing of the TCRbeta CDR3 region, genomic DNA was extracted from the sorted cells. TCRbeta CDR3 regions were sequenced using the immunoSEQ Assay. In TCRdb, the immuneACCESS table is reduced to in-frame sequences with V and J assigned. These tables do not hold every clone; where another copy was compared, an unresolved V gene accounts for under half, and the others remain unexplained. The sample table shows around 120,000 clones, and over 75% are seen once. In total, the top ten clones hold 0.55% of the sample. The data are from a study of OX40 agonist ivuxolimab in advanced cancers. Study-wide context: Ivuxolimab was a fully human IgG2 agonistic monoclonal antibody targeting the costimulatory receptor OX40 (CD134). Intravenous ivuxolimab was administered to patients every 2 weeks at six dose levels: 0.01, 0.1, 0.3, 1.5, 3 and 10 mg/kg. Of the approximately 50 dose-escalation patients, hepatocellular carcinoma was present in approximately 20, melanoma in approximately 15, renal cell carcinoma in 9 and head and neck cancer in 9. A male proportion of 75% to 85% and a mean age of approximately 55 years, ranging from about 23 to 90, were recorded for the dose-escalation cohort. Patients were allowed to have had prior anti-PD-1, anti-PD-L1 or anti-CTLA-4 therapy, and approximately 40% of the dose-escalation patients had been treated with checkpoint inhibitors. Partial responses occurred in three dose-escalation patients: two with cutaneous melanoma and one with hepatocellular carcinoma. Peripheral TCRbeta sequencing was intended to test whether TCR sequence diversity was altered and clonal T-cell expansion was caused by ivuxolimab. The paper describes the monotherapy dose-escalation part (N of about 47 patients) of the phase I trial of ivuxolimab.

The trial excluded patients who had a history of autoimmune disease or who were on systemic immunosuppression. In every dose cohort, peripheral blood was drawn for TCR sequencing at baseline, cycle 4 day 1, and cycle 7 day 1. Samples came from an open-label, multicenter, first-in-human phase I dose-escalation trial of ivuxolimab. The trial enrolled adults with locally advanced or metastatic head and neck squamous cell, hepatocellular, melanoma or renal cell carcinoma. CD4+ and CD8+ T cells were sorted separately from peripheral blood before TCR sequencing. The research as a whole found: At doses of 0.1 to 3.0 mg/kg, clonal expansion of both CD4+ and CD8+ T cells in blood was seen between baseline and week 6. Which antigens the clonally expanded peripheral T cells were specific for was not determined. After ivuxolimab, more expanded clones were found on average in CD8+ T cells than in CD4+ T cells. In the 0.1-3.0 mg/kg groups, partial responders were among the patients with the lowest normalized peripheral clonal expansion, particularly in CD8+ T cells. Low levels of normalized T-cell clonal expansion were also seen in some nonresponding patients.

Here the sequenced sample was CD4+ or CD8+ T cells sorted from blood, taken in a trial of the OX40 agonist ivuxolimab. The receptor was isolated from an adult with an advanced solid tumor such as melanoma, head and neck, liver or kidney cancer.

The CDR3 protein is CATMAVALNTEAFF. The sequence in DNA is TGTGCCACAATGGCAGTCGCCCTGAACACTGAAGCTTTCTTT. Here the chain combines TRBV6-5 and TRBJ1-1, with the D gene not clear enough to name. According to the germline V gene, CDR1 reads MNHEY and CDR2 reads SVGAGI. The germline ends are 15 bases apart after V is trimmed by 10 bases and J by 0 bases. The CDR3 runs 14 amino acids, cysteine and phenylalanine included. Of the read, only the CDR3 DNA is kept; its 42 bases are in frame from base 1.